This entry concerns a single T cell receptor beta chain. Its antigen remains unknown. The data originate from a study of cytomegalovirus exposure and HLA in healthy donors. As for the study in general: From about 170 million T cells, an earlier analysis saw 120 million or so unique TCR beta sequences.

Study-wide points: The records held CMV serostatus as the only immune exposure information. What a later analysis showed was that several of the most significant clusters appeared linked to common viral pathogens.

Primers for the PCR totalled 60 Vbeta and 13 Jbeta. The protocol was immunoSEQ multiplex PCR, while the TCRdb copy is restricted to in-frame clones and leaves out a portion. The table records approximately 200,000 clones, roughly three quarters of them present only once. Input material: PBMCs. The sequence was obtained from a woman aged 18-29 years in good health and CMV-seronegative.

For the CDR3, the DNA is TGTGCCAGCAGGTTCCAAGGACAGGGGCACTATGGCTACACCTTC. Residues: CASRFQGQGHYGYTF. The chain has TRBV6-1 and TRBJ1-2, with 9 bases matching TRBD1. Germline trimming cut 6 bases from V and 3 bases from J; bases unmatched to any gene: 8. This CDR3 has 15 residues. The germline CDR1 and CDR2 sequences are MNHNS and SASEGT.